These 16 T cell receptor beta chains originate from one sample sequenced in a study of metastatic and nonmetastatic thyroid tumors. Each patient went into thyroid surgery without having received any treatment. With MiXCR, TCRdb called clones anew from the PCR reads. The data hold some 25,000 clones, with 22% observed a single time. The sample was blood. Receptors were obtained from a female donor with papillary thyroid cancer or a benign thyroid nodule (not recorded which). Some clones in this sample may be carry-over from other donors' samples.

This clone is termed medium-sized (0.01 to 0.1%). The chain has TRBV6-2 or TRBV6-3 and TRBJ1-2, with D possibly being TRBD1 (6 bases). The V end was cut by 6 bases, the J end by 6 bases, with 11 bases between. Germline V lookup: CDR1 MNHEY, CDR2 SVGEGT. The CDR3 loop spans 12 amino acids. CDR3 residues: CASRTGSHGYTF. CDR3 in DNA: TGTGCCAGCAGAACAGGGTCTCATGGCTACACCTTC.

The rearrangement uses TRBV5-1 and TRBJ1-6, with D perhaps TRBD1 (5 bases). The CDR3 consists of 14 residues. Germline V gene lookup returns CDR1 SGHRS and CDR2 YFSETQ. The V gene lost 4 bases and the J gene lost 5 bases, with 10 bases spanning the gap. The CDR3 coding sequence is TGCGCCAGCAGCGGGGGACTTGATAATTCACCCCTCCACTTT. This gives the protein CASSGGLDNSPLHF.

This clone has at least ten counts. The gene calls are TRBV19 and TRBJ2-5; D assignment may be TRBD1 or TRBD2 (6 bases each). The CDR3 spans 16 residues. The ends were cut back, 6 bases at V and 5 bases at J, with 22 bases in the middle. Germline V lookup: CDR1 LNHDA, CDR2 SQIVND (reference sequence). The CDR3 DNA reads as TGTGCCAGTAGCGTGGGTGCCTCGGGGGCCTATGAGACCCAGTACTTC. The encoded protein is CASSVGASGAYETQYF. Filled out from reference TRBV19 and TRBJ2-5, the complete variable domain reads DGGITQSPKYLFRKEGQNVTLSCEQNLNHDAMYWYRQDPGQGLRLIYYSQIVNDFQKGDIAEGYSVSREKKESFPLTVTSAQKNPTAFYLCASSVGASGAYETQYFGPGTRLLVL.

This clone appeared many times. This chain uses TRBV5-6 with TRBJ2-3, with 9 bases fitting TRBD1. Germline V gene sequence: CDR1 SGHDT, CDR2 YYEEEE. This CDR3 is built from 15 residues. J lost 2 bases, V lost 4 bases, and 5 bases had no gene match. The DNA of the CDR3 is TGTGCCAGCAGCGCGGACAGGGGAAACACAGATACGCAGTATTTT. It codes for CASSADRGNTDTQYF.

There are many counts of this clone. This chain connects TRBV7-2 to TRBJ2-5; the D is unclear. V was clipped by 1 base and J by 5 bases, with 8 bases between them. CDR1 and CDR2 from the germline V gene are SGHTA and FQGNSA. The CDR3 spans 13 residues. CDR3 in amino acids: CASSLEGRETQYF. Written as DNA, the CDR3 is TGTGCCAGCAGCTTAGAAGGCCGGGAGACCCAGTACTTC.

V gene TRBV30 combines with J gene TRBJ2-1; D call uncertain. From germline, CDR1 is GTSNPN and CDR2 SVGIG (reference sequence). Trimming took 2 bases from V and 7 from J, leaving 9 bases between them. This CDR3 is built from 12 residues. The CDR3 bases are TGTGCCTGGAGTTTGATGAGGAATGAGCAGTTCTTC. Its translation: CAWSLMRNEQFF. Together with reference TRBV30 and TRBJ2-1, the CDR3 gives the full variable domain: SQTIHQWPATLVQPVGSPLSLECTVEGTSNPNLYWYRQAAGRGLQLLFYSVGIGQISSEVPQNLSASRPQDRQFILSSKKLLLSDSGFYLCAWSLMRNEQFFGPGTRLTVL.

This clone showed up many times. V and J are TRBV5-5 and TRBJ2-5; unclear D gene. Trimming stripped 0 bases from V and 6 bases from J, with 15 bases between. CDR1 and CDR2 (germline): SGHKS, YYEKEE (reference sequence). This CDR3 contains 15 residues. CDR3 sequence (DNA): TGTGCCAGCAGCTTGGATGCTGGGATGGGGAAGACCCAGTACTTC. It is translated as CASSLDAGMGKTQYF.

This clone appeared many times. This chain connects TRBV4-2 to TRBJ1-5, with D possibly matching TRBD1 (5 bases). The germline CDR1 and CDR2 sequences are LGHNA and YNFKEQ. This CDR3 comprises 17 residues. V shed 6 bases and J shed 2 bases, with 20 bases lying between them. The CDR3: CASRYRGLKRGNQPQHF. Written as DNA, the CDR3 is TGTGCCAGCAGATACCGGGGCCTAAAGCGTGGCAATCAGCCCCAGCATTTT.

This clone was found a few times. The junction shows a germline mismatch at one end, possibly a read error. Here the CDR3 reads CATSDVIAGGPGEQSF. CDR3 bases: TGTGCCACCAGTGATGTAATAGCTGGGGGGCCAGGTGAGCAGTCCTTC. The rearrangement joins TRBV24-1 to TRBJ2-1; either TRBD1 or TRBD2 may supply D (6 bases each). This CDR3 contains 16 residues. Germline lookup yields CDR1 KGHDR and CDR2 SFDVKD.

This rearrangement joins TRBV6-1 to TRBJ2-3, with no clear D. The V gene's germline CDR1 is MNHNS and CDR2 SASEGT. The CDR3 totals 13 residues. V gave up 1 base and J gave up 9 bases, with 11 bases separating them. The CDR3, as DNA: TGTGCCAGCAGTGAAGGGCCCCCTGACACGCAGTATTTT. Amino acid sequence: CASSEGPPDTQYF.

The chain combines TRBV2 with TRBJ1-2; D gene unclear. With 7 bases removed from V and 8 bases from J, the gap between germline ends came to 20 bases. CDR3 size: 14 residues. Germline V gene data show CDR1 as SNHLY and CDR2 as FYNNEI. In nucleotides, the CDR3 is TGTGCCAGCATCGTCATTCCGACCGTGTGGGGCTACACCTTC. Its protein product is CASIVIPTVWGYTF.

This clone was counted a few times. Possible read error: a much larger clone is one base away. The chain employs TRBV6-1 and TRBJ1-3; maybe TRBD1 (6 bases). The V gene lost 7 bases and the J gene lost 8 bases, with 21 bases spanning the gap. CDR1 and CDR2 from the germline V gene are MNHNS and SASEGT. The CDR3 runs to 15 residues. The CDR3 coding sequence is TGTGCCAGCACCCCCCCCCCAGGGGATATTGACACCATATATTTT. Its protein product is CASTPPPGDIDTIYF.

A remark on this clone: A read error may account for a junction end that differs from germline. The V gene is TRBV4-3, the J gene TRBJ2-7; TRBD1 matches 9 bases. The germline gives CDR1 LGHNA, CDR2 YSLEER. The CDR3 has 14 amino acids. The DNA for the CDR3 is TGCGCTAGCAGCCAGGCGGGACAGGGTAATAAGCTGTACTTC. Amino acid sequence: CASSQAGQGNKLYF.

This clone occurred many times. The V and J genes are TRBV7-6 and TRBJ1-1; TRBD1 matches at 8 bases. Germline V CDR1 and CDR2: SGHVS, FNYEAQ. CDR3 length equals 14 residues. J lost 6 bases, V lost 2 bases, and 5 bases had no gene match. CDR3 coding DNA: TGTGCCAGCAGCTTACAGGACAGGGCCTCTGAAGCTTTCTTT. Protein sequence: CASSLQDRASEAFF.

This clone was counted at least ten times. V is TRBV7-2 and J is TRBJ2-5, with TRBD1 matching over 8 bases. The CDR3 totals 16 residues. CDR1 and CDR2 from the germline V gene are SGHTA and FQGNSA. The V gene end was trimmed by 5 bases and the J gene end by 4 bases; junction bases not matched to a gene: 12. The CDR3 loop reads CASSLTGGQRRETQYF. The CDR3, as DNA: TGTGCCAGCAGCCTAACAGGGGGACAGCGGCGAGAGACCCAGTACTTC.

This clone was seen at least ten times. The chain employs TRBV20-1 and TRBJ2-5; D is possibly TRBD2 (5 bases). This CDR3 is 11 amino acids long. Germline CDR1 and CDR2: DFQATT and SNEGSKA (reference sequence). V dropped 5 bases and J dropped 6 bases, with 10 bases sitting between them. The CDR3 protein is CSAPDGKTQYF. CDR3 DNA sequence: TGCAGTGCTCCCGACGGGAAGACCCAGTACTTC.